A selection of T cell receptor beta chains follows, all from one sample in a study of T cell responses to AZD1222 COVID-19 vaccine. Profiled with immunoSEQ multiplex PCR; TCRdb holds only in-frame clones, not every one. This table holds 100,000 to 110,000 clones, around nine tenths found once. The material sequenced was peripheral blood, taken on day 0 of AZD1222 vaccination. Receptors were obtained from an adult in good health. Both conserved end residues are part of each CDR3. The D gene is left open where the match is weak. Rows give clone size only sometimes, using once, few, many, or a class for an expanded clone.

J gene	V gene	D gene	clone size	CDR3 DNA	CDR3 protein
TRBJ2-1	TRBV7-3	.	once	TGTGCCAGCAGCTTAAGTCCATTGGGAAGCTCCTACAATGAGCAGTTCTTC	CASSLSPLGSSYNEQFF
TRBJ2-5	TRBV14	.	.	TGTGCCAGCAGCCAACCCAGGGGAACGGTGGACCAAGAGACCCAGTACTTC	CASSQPRGTVDQETQYF
TRBJ1-2	TRBV18	TRBD1	.	TGTGCCAGCTCACCAGCCCGGGACAGGGGGCGAGGAGGCTACACCTTC	CASSPARDRGRGGYTF
TRBJ2-1	TRBV7-8	.	.	TGTGCCAGCAGCTTAGATCGCGGGACCTACAATGAGCAGTTCTTC	CASSLDRGTYNEQFF
TRBJ2-1	TRBV18	.	.	TGTGCCAGCTCACCGACTGGATTCAATGAGCAGTTCTTC	CASSPTGFNEQFF
TRBJ2-2	TRBV5-1	.	few	TGCGCCAGCAGCGAGGACGGGGGACGGACCGGGGAGCTGTTTTTT	CASSEDGGRTGELFF
TRBJ2-2	TRBV12-3/TRBV12-4	.	few	TGTGCCAGCAGTTCGACTGTCACCGGGGAGCTGTTTTTT	CASSSTVTGELFF
TRBJ2-3	TRBV4-3	.	.	TGCGCCAGCAGCCAAGTTGGTGGGATCCGTCGGCGAACAGATACGCAGTATTTT	CASSQVGGIRRRTDTQYF
TRBJ1-6	TRBV2	.	.	TGTGCCAGCAGTGGCGAGGGTGCTAATTCACCCCTCCACTTT	CASSGEGANSPLHF
TRBJ1-3	TRBV28	.	.	TGTGCCAGCAGTTTAGGTCGAAAAAGCTCTGGAAACACCATATATTTT	CASSLGRKSSGNTIYF
TRBJ1-1	TRBV18	.	.	TGTGCCAGCTCACCCGGGCTTAACACTGAAGCTTTCTTT	CASSPGLNTEAFF
TRBJ1-2	TRBV29-1	.	once	TGCAGCGCCCCAGGGCCTTATGGCTACACCTTC	CSAPGPYGYTF
TRBJ2-1	TRBV7-2	.	.	TGTGCCAGCAGCTTATCTTATTCGGGACTCTTGGGTAATGAGCAGTTCTTC	CASSLSYSGLLGNEQFF
TRBJ2-2	TRBV6-1	.	.	TGTGCCAGCAGTTGGTCGCAGGACAGCGGGGAGCTGTTTTTT	CASSWSQDSGELFF
TRBJ1-4	TRBV5-1	.	.	TGCGCCAGCAGCTTGGGGGGCAGGGGCCCTAATGAAAAACTGTTTTTT	CASSLGGRGPNEKLFF
TRBJ1-1	TRBV10-3	.	.	TGTGCCATCAGTGAAGGCACTGAAGCTTTCTTT	CAISEGTEAFF
TRBJ1-3	TRBV5-6	.	.	TGTGCCAGCAGCTTGGCCCAATTCTATGGGTACTCTGGAAACACCATATATTTT	CASSLAQFYGYSGNTIYF
TRBJ1-1	TRBV5-1	.	.	TGCGCCAGCAGCTTAAAACAGGGTCAGAACACTGAAGCTTTCTTT	CASSLKQGQNTEAFF
TRBJ2-7	TRBV7-9	.	.	TGTGCCAGCAGCCCCCCCGGAGGCAGGGAGGTTGGCGAGCAGTACTTC	CASSPPGGREVGEQYF
TRBJ2-6	TRBV9	.	.	TGTGCCAGCAGCCCCACCGGGACGGGCTCTTCTGGGGCCAACGTCCTGACTTTC	CASSPTGTGSSGANVLTF
TRBJ1-5	TRBV7-9	.	once	TGTGCCAGCAGCCCTGACACCAATCAGCCCCAGCATTTT	CASSPDTNQPQHF
TRBJ2-2	TRBV10-3	.	.	TGTGCCATCAGTGAACGGGGACTGCGGGTCACCGGGGAGCTGTTTTTT	CAISERGLRVTGELFF
TRBJ1-5	TRBV12-3/TRBV12-4	.	.	TGTGCCAGCAGTTTTTACACGAATCAGCCCCAGCATTTT	CASSFYTNQPQHF
TRBJ1-2	TRBV28	.	.	TGTGCCAGCAGCCCTTTGGGGTTAGGCTACACCTTC	CASSPLGLGYTF
TRBJ2-7	TRBV6-2/TRBV6-3	.	once	TGTGCCAGCAGTTACTCGAGCGAGGCTCGCTTGTACTTC	CASSYSSEARLYF
TRBJ1-5	TRBV6-1	.	.	TGTGCCAGCAGTGAAAAGGGAAGTGATCTACGGCCCCAGCATTTT	CASSEKGSDLRPQHF
TRBJ1-1	TRBV19	TRBD1	.	TGTGCCAGTAGTACCACCAGGGGGGACAGGGCCACTGAAGCTTTCTTT	CASSTTRGDRATEAFF
TRBJ1-2	TRBV5-1	.	.	TGCGCCAGCAGCGGAACAGGAAGTAACAGCTACACCTTC	CASSGTGSNSYTF
TRBJ1-2	TRBV6-1	.	.	TGTGCCAGCAGTGAGGGGGTACGGGATGGCTACACCTTC	CASSEGVRDGYTF
TRBJ2-1	TRBV11-1	.	.	TGTGCCAGCAGCCCGGAGAGGCGCCTAGGTGGGGATGAGCAGTTCTTC	CASSPERRLGGDEQFF
TRBJ2-3	TRBV12-3/TRBV12-4	.	.	TGTGCCAGCAGAACGGCACCCGATACGCAGTATTTT	CASRTAPDTQYF
TRBJ2-1	TRBV11-3	.	.	TGTGCCAGCAGCTTAGGGACAGTGAACTACAATGAGCAGTTCTTC	CASSLGTVNYNEQFF
TRBJ2-7	TRBV11-3	TRBD1	.	TGTGCCAGCAGCTTAGAAGGGACAGGAAGCTCCTACGAGCAGTACTTC	CASSLEGTGSSYEQYF
TRBJ2-5	TRBV12-5	.	.	TGTGCTAGTGGGGCAGACCAGGCGGGGACCCAGTACTTC	CASGADQAGTQYF
TRBJ1-2	TRBV2	.	.	TGTGCCAGCCTAGGAAACGGCGCTCCGGGAGGCTACACCTTC	CASLGNGAPGGYTF
TRBJ2-3	TRBV27	TRBD1	.	TGTGCCAGCAGTTCACGTCGGACAGGAACCACAGATACGCAGTATTTT	CASSSRRTGTTDTQYF
TRBJ2-7	TRBV24-1	TRBD2	once	TGTGCCACCAGTACCTCTAGCGGGAGTGCATACGAGCAGTACTTC	CATSTSSGSAYEQYF
TRBJ1-1	TRBV19	TRBD1	.	TGTGCCAGTCGCCCCGGGACAGGTGCATCTGAAGCTTTCTTT	CASRPGTGASEAFF
TRBJ2-5	TRBV29-1	TRBD2	few	TGCAGCGTTGAAGGACTAGCGGGGGCCGCGGGGGAGACCCAGTACTTC	CSVEGLAGAAGETQYF
TRBJ1-2	TRBV4-1	.	once	TGCGCCAGCAGCCAACATGACAGCCCCTATGGCTACACCTTC	CASSQHDSPYGYTF